The clone carrying this T cell receptor (beta chain) was found many times. Its antigen is not identified. Sequencing libraries for TCR beta were prepared with iRepertoire HTBI primers and Arm-PCR of CDR3 regions. TCRdb re-analysed the multiplex PCR reads in MiXCR, keeping a single row per CDR3 protein. Of about 470,000 distinct CDR3 sequences in the sample, less than 25% were seen once. These data are taken from a study of regulatory T cells in long-lasting Graves disease. The CDR3 is made up of 15 amino acids. Germline CDR1 and CDR2: SGHVS and FQNEAQ. V dropped 4 bases and J dropped 0 bases, with 9 bases sitting between them. Time point denoted: persistent/refractory GD, antithyroid drugs over 5 years with positive TRAb. The authors made the TCR library using RNA they extracted from PBMCs. The authors diagnosed Graves' disease using American Thyroid Association guidelines. General study results and limits: Having few samples may have compromised the accuracy. Persistent Graves' cases showed lower TCR diversity than newly diagnosed cases.

This material consisted of peripheral blood mononuclear cells (PBMCs), taken when the disease was refractory, from a patient treated with antithyroid drugs. The V call is TRBV7-8, the J call TRBJ1-4, with unresolved D. The receptor comes from a female donor with Graves disease. The CDR3 sequence is CASSSMYATNEKLFF. In DNA, the CDR3 is TGTGCCAGCAGCTCAATGTATGCAACTAATGAAAAACTGTTTTTT.